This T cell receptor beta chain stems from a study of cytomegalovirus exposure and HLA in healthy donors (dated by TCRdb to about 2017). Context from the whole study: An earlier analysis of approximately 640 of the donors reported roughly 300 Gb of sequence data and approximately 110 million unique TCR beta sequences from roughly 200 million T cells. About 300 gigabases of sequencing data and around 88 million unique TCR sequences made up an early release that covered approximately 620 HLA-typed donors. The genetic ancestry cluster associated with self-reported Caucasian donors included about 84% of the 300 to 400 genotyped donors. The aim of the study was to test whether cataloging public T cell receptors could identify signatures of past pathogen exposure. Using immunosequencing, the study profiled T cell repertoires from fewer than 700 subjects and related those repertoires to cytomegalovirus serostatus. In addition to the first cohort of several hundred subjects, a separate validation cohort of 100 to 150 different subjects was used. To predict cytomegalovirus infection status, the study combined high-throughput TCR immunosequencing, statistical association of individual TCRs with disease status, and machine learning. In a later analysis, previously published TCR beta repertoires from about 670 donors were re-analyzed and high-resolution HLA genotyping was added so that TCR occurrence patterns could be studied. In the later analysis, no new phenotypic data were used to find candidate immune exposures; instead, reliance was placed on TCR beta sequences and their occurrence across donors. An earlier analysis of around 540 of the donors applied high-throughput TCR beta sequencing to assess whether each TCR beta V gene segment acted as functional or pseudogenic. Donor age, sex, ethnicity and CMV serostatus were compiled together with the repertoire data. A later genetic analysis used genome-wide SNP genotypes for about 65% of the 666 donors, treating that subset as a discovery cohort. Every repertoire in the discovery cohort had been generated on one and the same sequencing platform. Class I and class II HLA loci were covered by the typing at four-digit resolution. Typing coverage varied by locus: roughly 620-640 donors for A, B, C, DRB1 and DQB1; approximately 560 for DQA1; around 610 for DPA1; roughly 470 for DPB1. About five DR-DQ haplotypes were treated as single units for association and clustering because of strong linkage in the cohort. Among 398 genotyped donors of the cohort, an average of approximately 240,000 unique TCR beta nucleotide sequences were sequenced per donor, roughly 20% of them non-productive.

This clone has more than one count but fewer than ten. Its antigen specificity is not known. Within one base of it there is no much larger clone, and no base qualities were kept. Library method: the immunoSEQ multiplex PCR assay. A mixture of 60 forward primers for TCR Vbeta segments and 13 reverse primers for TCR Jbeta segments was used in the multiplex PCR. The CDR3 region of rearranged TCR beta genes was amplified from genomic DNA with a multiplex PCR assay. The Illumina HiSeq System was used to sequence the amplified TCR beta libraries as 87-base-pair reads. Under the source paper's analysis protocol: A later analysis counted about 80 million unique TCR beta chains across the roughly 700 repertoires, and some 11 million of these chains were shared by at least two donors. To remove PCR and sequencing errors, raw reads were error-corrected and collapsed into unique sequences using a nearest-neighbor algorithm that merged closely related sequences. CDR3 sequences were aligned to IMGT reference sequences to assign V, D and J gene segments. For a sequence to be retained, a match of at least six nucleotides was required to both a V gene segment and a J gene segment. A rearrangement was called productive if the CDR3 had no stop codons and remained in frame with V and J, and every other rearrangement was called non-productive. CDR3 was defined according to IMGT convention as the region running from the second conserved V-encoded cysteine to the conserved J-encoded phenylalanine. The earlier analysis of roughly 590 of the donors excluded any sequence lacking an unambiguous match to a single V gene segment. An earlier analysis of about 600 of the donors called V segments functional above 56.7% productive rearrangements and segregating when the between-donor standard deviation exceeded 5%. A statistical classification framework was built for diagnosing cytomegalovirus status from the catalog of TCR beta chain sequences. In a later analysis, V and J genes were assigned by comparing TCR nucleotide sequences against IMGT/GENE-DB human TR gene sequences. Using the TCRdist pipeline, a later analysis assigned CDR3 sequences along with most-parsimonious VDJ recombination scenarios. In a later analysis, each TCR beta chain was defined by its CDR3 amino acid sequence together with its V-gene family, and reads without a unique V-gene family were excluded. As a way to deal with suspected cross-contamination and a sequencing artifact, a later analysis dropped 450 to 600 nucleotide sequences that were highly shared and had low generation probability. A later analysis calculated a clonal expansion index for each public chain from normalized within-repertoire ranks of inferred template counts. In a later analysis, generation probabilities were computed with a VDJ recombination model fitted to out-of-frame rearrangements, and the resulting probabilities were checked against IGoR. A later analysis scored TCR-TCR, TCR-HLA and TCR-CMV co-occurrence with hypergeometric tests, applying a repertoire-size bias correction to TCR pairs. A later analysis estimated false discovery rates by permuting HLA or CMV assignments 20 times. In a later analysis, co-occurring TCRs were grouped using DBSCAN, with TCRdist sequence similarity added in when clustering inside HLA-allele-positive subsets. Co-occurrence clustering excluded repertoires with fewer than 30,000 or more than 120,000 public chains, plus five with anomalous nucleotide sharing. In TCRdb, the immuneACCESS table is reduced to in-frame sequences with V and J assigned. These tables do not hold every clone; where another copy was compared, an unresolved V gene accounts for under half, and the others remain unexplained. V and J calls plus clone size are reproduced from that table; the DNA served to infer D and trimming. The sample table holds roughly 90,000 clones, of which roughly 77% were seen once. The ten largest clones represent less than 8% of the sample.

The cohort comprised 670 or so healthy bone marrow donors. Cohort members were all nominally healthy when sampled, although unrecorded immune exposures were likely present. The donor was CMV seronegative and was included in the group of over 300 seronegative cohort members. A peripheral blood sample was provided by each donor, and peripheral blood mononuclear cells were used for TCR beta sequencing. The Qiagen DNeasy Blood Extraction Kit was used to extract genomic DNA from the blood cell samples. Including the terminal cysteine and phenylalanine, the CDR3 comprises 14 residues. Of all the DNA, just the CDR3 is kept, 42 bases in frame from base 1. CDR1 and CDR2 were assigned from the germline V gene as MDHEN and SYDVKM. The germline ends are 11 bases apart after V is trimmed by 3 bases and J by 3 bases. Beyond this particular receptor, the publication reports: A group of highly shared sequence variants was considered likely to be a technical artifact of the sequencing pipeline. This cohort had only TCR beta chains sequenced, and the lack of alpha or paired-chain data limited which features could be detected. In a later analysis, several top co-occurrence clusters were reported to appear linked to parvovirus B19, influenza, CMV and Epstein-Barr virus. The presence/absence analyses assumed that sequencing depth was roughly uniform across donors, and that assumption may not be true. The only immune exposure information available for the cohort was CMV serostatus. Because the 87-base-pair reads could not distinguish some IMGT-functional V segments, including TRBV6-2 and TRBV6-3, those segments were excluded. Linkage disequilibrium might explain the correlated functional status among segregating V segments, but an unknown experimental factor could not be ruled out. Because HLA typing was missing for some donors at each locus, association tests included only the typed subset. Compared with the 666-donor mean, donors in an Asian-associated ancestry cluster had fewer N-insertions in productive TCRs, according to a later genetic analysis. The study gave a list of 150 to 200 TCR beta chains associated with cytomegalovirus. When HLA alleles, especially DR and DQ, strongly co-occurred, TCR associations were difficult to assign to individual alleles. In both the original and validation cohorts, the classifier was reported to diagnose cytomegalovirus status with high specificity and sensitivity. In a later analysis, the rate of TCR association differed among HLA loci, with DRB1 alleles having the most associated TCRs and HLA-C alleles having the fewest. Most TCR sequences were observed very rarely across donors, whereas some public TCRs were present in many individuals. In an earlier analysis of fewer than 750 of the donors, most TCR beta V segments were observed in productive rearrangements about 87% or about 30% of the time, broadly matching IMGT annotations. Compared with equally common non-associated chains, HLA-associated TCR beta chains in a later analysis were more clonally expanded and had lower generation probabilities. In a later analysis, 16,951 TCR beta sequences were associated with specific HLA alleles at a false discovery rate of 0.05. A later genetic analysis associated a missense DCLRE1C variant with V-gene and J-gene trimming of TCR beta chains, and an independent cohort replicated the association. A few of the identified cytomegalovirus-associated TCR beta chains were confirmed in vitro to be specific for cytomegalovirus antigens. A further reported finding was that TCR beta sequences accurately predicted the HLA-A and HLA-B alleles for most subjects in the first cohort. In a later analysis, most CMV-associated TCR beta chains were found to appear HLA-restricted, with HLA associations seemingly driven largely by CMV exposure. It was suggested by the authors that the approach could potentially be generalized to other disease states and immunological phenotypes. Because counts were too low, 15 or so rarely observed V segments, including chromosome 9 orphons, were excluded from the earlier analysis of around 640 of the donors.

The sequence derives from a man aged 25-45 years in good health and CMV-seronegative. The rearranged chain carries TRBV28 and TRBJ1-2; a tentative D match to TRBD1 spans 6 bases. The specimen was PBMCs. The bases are TGTGCCAGCAGTTTCATGGACAGCTACTATGGCTACACCTTC. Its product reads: CASSFMDSYYGYTF.